The present TCR beta chain was sequenced within a study of technical replicates of blood from a few donors. Sequencing used immunoSEQ multiplex PCR; TCRdb keeps in-frame clones, though not all of them. The sample has about 12,000 clones, approximately 96% seen once. The ends were cut back, 4 bases at V and 0 bases at J, with 9 bases in the middle. CDR3 length equals 14 residues. Germline CDR1 and CDR2: MNHNS and SASEGT. The source is a human donor in good health. V usage is TRBV6-1 and J usage is TRBJ2-5, with TRBD1 as a possible D gene (6 bases). Sequencing input: PBMCs. DNA of the CDR3: TGTGCCAGCAGTGGTCAGGGGTACCAAGAGACCCAGTACTTC. This gives the protein CASSGQGYQETQYF.